This TCR beta chain derives from a study of T cells in Graves' hyperthyroidism and ophthalmopathy. About the research overall: Staff took peripheral blood when the initial diagnosis was made, before any treatment began.

Study results and caveats: Clonotypes that were expanded in thyroid above 0.001 mostly appeared in blood too. Ophthalmopathy prediction by the model preceded onset by a median approximately 5.9 months.

This clonotype was observed many times. No antigen is known for it. The TCR beta CDR3 regions underwent amplification using RNA transcripts as the source. TCR CDR3 regions were first amplified by RT-PCR with HTBI primers. TCRdb independently ran MiXCR on the multiplex PCR reads; one entry per CDR3 protein. The data contain approximately 320,000 distinct CDR3 sequences, around a sixth of them singletons. Sequenced input: blood. The clonotype was recovered from a man aged 25-45 years with Graves' hyperthyroidism.

The CDR3 bases are TGTGCCAGCAGTCGATGGATTAGCGGACACAATGAGCAGTTCTTC. Translation: CASSRWISGHNEQFF. The genes are TRBV27 and TRBJ2-1, with D perhaps TRBD2 (6 bases). Per the germline V gene, CDR1 is MNHEY and CDR2 is SMNVEV (reference sequence). CDR3 length equals 15 residues. Trimming shortened V by 5 bases and J by 5 bases, and 16 bases separated the two germline ends.